This entry features one T cell receptor beta chain sequence. The source of the sample is a study of blood T cell repertoires in COVID-19. TCRdb's table, derived via immunoSEQ multiplex PCR, lists solely in-frame clones and lacks some. The repertoire consists of around 130,000 clones, with about 83% occurring once and the leading ten covering 8.5% to 9%. After removal of 10 bases from V and 0 bases from J, the junction contained 15 bases not matched to a gene. Germline V gene sequence: CDR1 MGHDK, CDR2 SYGVNS. This CDR3 is built from 17 residues. V and J are TRBV25-1 and TRBJ2-4; the match to TRBD1 covers 7 bases. The sequence came from a man aged 25-45 years with COVID-19, enrolled during active disease. The sequencing sample was made of peripheral blood. The CDR3 DNA is TGTGCCAACTCCAAACCAAAGACAGGGACAGCCAAAAACATTCAGTACTTC. Its protein product is CANSKPKTGTAKNIQYF.